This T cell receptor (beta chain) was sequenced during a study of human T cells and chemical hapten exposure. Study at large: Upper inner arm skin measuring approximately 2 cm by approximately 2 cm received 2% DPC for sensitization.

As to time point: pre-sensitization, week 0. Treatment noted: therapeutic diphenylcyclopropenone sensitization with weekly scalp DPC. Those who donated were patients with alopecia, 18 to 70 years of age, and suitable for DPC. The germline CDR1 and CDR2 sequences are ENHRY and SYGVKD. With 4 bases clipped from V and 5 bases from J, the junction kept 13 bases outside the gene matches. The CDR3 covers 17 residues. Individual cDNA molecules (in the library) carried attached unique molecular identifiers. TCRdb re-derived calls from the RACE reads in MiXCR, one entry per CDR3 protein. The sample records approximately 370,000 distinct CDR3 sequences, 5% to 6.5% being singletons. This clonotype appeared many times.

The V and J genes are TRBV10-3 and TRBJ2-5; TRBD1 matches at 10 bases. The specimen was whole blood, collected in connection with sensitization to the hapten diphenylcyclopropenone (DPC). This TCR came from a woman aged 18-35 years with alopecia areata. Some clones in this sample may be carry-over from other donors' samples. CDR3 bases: TGTGCCATCAGTGCCCAGGGACCCGGACAGGGGGTCGAGACCCAGTACTTC. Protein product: CAISAQGPGQGVETQYF.